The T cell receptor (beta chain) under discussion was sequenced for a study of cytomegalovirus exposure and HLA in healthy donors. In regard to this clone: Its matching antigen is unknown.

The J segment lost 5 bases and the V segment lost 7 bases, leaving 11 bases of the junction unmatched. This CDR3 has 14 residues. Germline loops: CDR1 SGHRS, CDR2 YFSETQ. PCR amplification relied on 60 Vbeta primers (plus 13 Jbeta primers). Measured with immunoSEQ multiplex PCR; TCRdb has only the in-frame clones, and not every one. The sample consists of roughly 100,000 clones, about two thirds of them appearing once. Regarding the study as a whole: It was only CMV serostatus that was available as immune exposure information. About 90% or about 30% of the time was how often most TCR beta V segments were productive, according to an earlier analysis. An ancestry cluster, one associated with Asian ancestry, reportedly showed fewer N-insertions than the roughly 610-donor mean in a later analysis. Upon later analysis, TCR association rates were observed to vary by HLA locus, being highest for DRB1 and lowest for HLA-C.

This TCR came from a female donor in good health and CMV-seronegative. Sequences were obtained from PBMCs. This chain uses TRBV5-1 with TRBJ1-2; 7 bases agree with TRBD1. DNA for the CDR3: TGCGCCAGCGGGGAGGACGACAGGGTTTATGGCTACACCTTC. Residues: CASGEDDRVYGYTF.